This TCR beta chain appears in the sequencing data of a study of control samples from healthy donors and cancer patients. Sequencing used immunoSEQ multiplex PCR; TCRdb keeps in-frame clones, though not all of them. This repertoire shows about 130,000 clones, 80% to 95% found once; its top ten account for more than 2%. This CDR3 contains 17 residues. Germline assignment: CDR1 MGHRA and CDR2 YSYEKL. The ends were cut back, 1 base at V and 0 bases at J, with 15 bases in the middle. The source of this sequence is a man aged 18 to 35 in good health. Sequencing was performed on blood. V and J are TRBV4-1 and TRBJ1-2; D may be TRBD1 (6 bases). CDR3 nucleotides: TGCGCCAGCAGCCAAGGGCAATCGGCAGGGGCTAACTATGGCTACACCTTC. It encodes CASSQGQSAGANYGYTF.